This T cell receptor (beta chain) was profiled in a study of human T cells and chemical hapten exposure (dated by TCRdb to the early 2020s). Concerning the study at large: For sensitization, 2% DPC in acetone was applied to an approximately 2 cm by approximately 2 cm area of upper inner arm skin. This study followed changes in the peripheral blood TCR repertoire in vivo during primary and secondary sensitization of alopecia patients to the hapten diphenylcyclopropenone (DPC). Patients additionally received weekly therapeutic DPC doses to the scalp throughout the approximately 24-week study period. Alopecia areata with under or over 50% scalp involvement, alopecia totalis and alopecia universalis were represented in the patient cohort, which was mostly female. Blood was sampled from patients pre-sensitization (week 0) and at 2, 6 and about 24 weeks after DPC sensitization. Nearly 30 alopecia patients gave blood for TCR sequencing at one to four time points (pre-sensitization, 2, 6 and 24 weeks). Libraries were combined into a pool for sequencing, and differences in TCR yield between samples came mainly from small differences in library volumes within the pool. Patch testing was performed on the upper back with Finn chambers containing 0.01% DPC, and the patch tests were scored after 6 days according to International Contact Dermatitis Research Group standards.

The time point tag for this specimen amounts to: patch test 1, 2 weeks after DPC sensitization. The treatment or condition label here, explained by the study, means: therapeutic diphenylcyclopropenone sensitization with weekly scalp DPC. At each patch-test visit, blood was drawn before the patch test was applied. Patients were eligible if aged 18 to 70, diagnosed with alopecia and judged suitable for DPC therapy, and pregnant patients were excluded. Unfractionated whole blood was collected in Tempus Blood RNA tubes, and total RNA was extracted from that blood. Points the paper makes about the study in general: DPC sensitization did not change how many TCRs were above 1 in 1000 frequency, and no evidence was found of alterations in global repertoire structure. Patch test score was positively correlated with the number of PT1 expanded TCRs, with significance at thresholds 8, 16 and 32 but not at 4. Significantly more large CDR3 similarity clusters were formed by expanded TCRs than by pre-sensitization or healthy control sets, consistent with antigen-driven responses. Repeated subsampling changed both the strength of the expansion versus patch-test correlation and the threshold at which the correlation became significant. Because all patients had alopecia, a presumed autoimmune disease, the immune response of the patients might differ from that of healthy individuals.

Turning to this clonotype: The clone's antigen remains unknown. Base qualities are missing; no much larger clone stands one base away.

Libraries were prepared through RACE. Instrument on record: NextSeq 500. During library preparation, unique molecular identifiers were attached to individual cDNA molecules so that TCRs could be counted quantitatively and reproducibly. Each blood RNA sample was used to sequence both TCR alpha and TCR beta chains. As for how the authors treated the data: The median number of TCRs per sample was around 96,000, ranging from about 23,224 to 750,000. The Decombinator software suite was used to annotate the V, J and CDR3 of the TCR reads. Every sample was subsampled to the same number of TCRs (28,000) for the PS versus PT1 abundance plots. TCRs were defined as expanded if absent before sensitization and observed at least eight times at the 2-week time point. Using fastp trimming at Q25 and MiXCR clonotype assembly, TCRdb reanalyzed the public sequencing data and kept in-frame beta chains. Each CDR3 protein gets just one entry, which takes the most common genes and DNA from the rows behind it. TCRdb, not the original authors, processed these V and J calls. Across this sample there are 350,000 or so distinct CDR3 sequences, with under 9% seen only once. The ten largest clones represent 8% to 9% of the sample.

The germline V gene sets CDR1 to KGHSH and CDR2 to LQKENI. Trimming leaves V shorter by 6 bases and J shorter by 5 bases, with the junction holding 17 bases beyond the gene matches. The CDR3 contains 17 residues, cysteine and phenylalanine counted. Left in the record is the CDR3 DNA by itself, 51 bases read in frame from the first base. Sequenced here: whole blood, sampled in connection with sensitization to the hapten diphenylcyclopropenone (DPC). The receptor was isolated from a young woman with alopecia areata. Some clones in this sample may be carry-over from other donors' samples. This sequence uses TRBV18 and TRBJ1-1; 8 middle bases align to TRBD1. The DNA reads TGTGCCAGCTCCCCGGGCGCAGGGGGCCGGTGGGAGACTGAAGCTTTCTTT. The translation is CASSPGAGGRWETEAFF.